Listed below are T cell receptor beta chains from one sample, sequenced in a study of blood T cell repertoires in COVID-19. TCRdb keeps only in-frame clones here, not all; method: immunoSEQ multiplex PCR. The top ten hold around 1.4% of the sample, which has fewer than 200,000 clones, roughly 90% seen once. What was sequenced was peripheral blood. The receptor set was obtained from a woman between 50 and 59 years old with acute or convalescent COVID-19. The CDR3 runs from the conserved cysteine through the conserved F or W.

V: TRBV20-1
J: TRBJ2-2
CDR3: CSALHTGELFF

V: TRBV19
J: TRBJ1-5
CDR3: CASSMDRGKRPQHF

V: TRBV10-3
J: TRBJ2-3
CDR3: CAIGLDSFTDTQYF

V: TRBV7-2
J: TRBJ2-5
CDR3: CASRRVAGHQETQYF

V: TRBV7-2
J: TRBJ1-1
CDR3: CASSVRGWDTEAFF

V: TRBV5-5
J: TRBJ2-3
CDR3: CASSVTSAVSADTQYF

V: TRBV7-2
J: TRBJ1-4
CDR3: CASSFNRGRGEKLFF

V: TRBV9
J: TRBJ1-3
CDR3: CASSVDQGAGNTIYF

V: TRBV6-5
J: TRBJ1-4
CDR3: CASRSYPREKLFF

V: TRBV19
J: TRBJ1-4
CDR3: CASSIVRDSNEKLFF

V: TRBV12-3/TRBV12-4
J: TRBJ1-1
CDR3: CASSPIWNTEAFF

V: TRBV7-9
J: TRBJ1-1
CDR3: CASSPRDRVTEAFF

V: TRBV12-3/TRBV12-4
J: TRBJ2-7
CDR3: CASSFLATYEQYF

V: TRBV19
J: TRBJ1-1
CDR3: CASSTLFSYRETNTEAFF

V: TRBV25-1
J: TRBJ1-2
CDR3: CASSVYYGYTF

V: TRBV15
J: TRBJ2-2
CDR3: CATSSGVTGELFF

V: TRBV11-1
J: TRBJ2-1
CDR3: CASSQTGQGSHEQFF

V: TRBV18
J: TRBJ2-1
CDR3: CASSKPQGDNEQFF

V: TRBV7-2
J: TRBJ1-5
CDR3: CASSSRTGRGNQPQHF

V: TRBV7-9
J: TRBJ1-6
CDR3: CASSPDWSSYNSPLHF

V: TRBV6-2/TRBV6-3
J: TRBJ2-1
CDR3: CASSYSSGTGHNEQFF

V: TRBV10-1
J: TRBJ2-7
CDR3: CASSSSGRATEQYF

V: TRBV7-8
J: TRBJ2-1
CDR3: CASSPGADEQFF

V: TRBV7-9
J: TRBJ2-2
CDR3: CASIQGANTGELFF

V: TRBV11-2
J: TRBJ1-4
CDR3: CASSLDWAGEKLFF

V: TRBV15
J: TRBJ2-7
CDR3: CATSCGGTRGFYEQYF

V: TRBV6-2/TRBV6-3
J: TRBJ2-7
CDR3: CASSYSGRGPEQYF

V: TRBV5-1
J: TRBJ2-7
CDR3: CASSPLPGTYEQYF

V: TRBV2
J: TRBJ2-7
CDR3: CAGHWDRSVEQYF

V: TRBV15
J: TRBJ1-1
CDR3: CATSSQLREAFF

V: TRBV5-1
J: TRBJ1-3
CDR3: CASSWDYGAGNTIYF

V: TRBV5-1
J: TRBJ1-2
CDR3: CASSNSREGGGYTF

V: TRBV11-3
J: TRBJ2-7
CDR3: CASSGDRGTGEQYF

V: TRBV11-2
J: TRBJ2-7
CDR3: CASSQHYEQYF

V: TRBV6-5
J: TRBJ1-2
CDR3: CASLSNYGYTF

V: TRBV7-2
J: TRBJ1-1
CDR3: CASSLAPRGQGWAFF

V: TRBV19
J: TRBJ1-2
CDR3: CASTKSDRGYGYTF

V: TRBV12-5
J: TRBJ1-2
CDR3: CASPRQGKNYGYTF

V: TRBV7-8
J: TRBJ1-2
CDR3: CASSFLKVSGGVGYTF

V: TRBV11-2
J: TRBJ2-7
CDR3: CASSFSGVSYEQYF

V: TRBV10-2
J: TRBJ2-7
CDR3: CASRRGRSYEQYF